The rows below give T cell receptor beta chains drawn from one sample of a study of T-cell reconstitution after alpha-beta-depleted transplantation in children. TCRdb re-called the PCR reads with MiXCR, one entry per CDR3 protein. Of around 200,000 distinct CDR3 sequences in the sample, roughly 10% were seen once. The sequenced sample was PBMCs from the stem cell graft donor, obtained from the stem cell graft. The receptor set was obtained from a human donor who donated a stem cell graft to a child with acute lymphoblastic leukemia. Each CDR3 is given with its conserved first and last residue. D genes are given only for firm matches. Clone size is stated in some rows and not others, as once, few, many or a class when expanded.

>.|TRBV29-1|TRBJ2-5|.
TGCAGCGTTGAAGGAGGGACGGGTCGGTCGGAGACCCAGTACTTC
CSVEGGTGRSETQYF
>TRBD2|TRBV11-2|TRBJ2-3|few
TGTGCCAGCAGCTTAGAGGGGTGGCGGGGGGCCACCCCGAATACGCAGTATTTT
CASSLEGWRGATPNTQYF